Sequencing of this T cell receptor (beta chain) was carried out in a study of blood T cell repertoires in COVID-19. In the study overall: PBMCs, B-cell-depleted T cells, or T cells were the source of the cDNA or gDNA that made up the material.

Using immunoSEQ multiplex PCR, the repertoire was profiled, and TCRdb retains in-frame clones only, with some absent. The table has under 100,000 clones, around 76% seen once. V lost 5 bases, J lost 4 bases, and 6 bases lay in between. CDR1 is SQVTM, CDR2 ANQGSEA, per germline. The CDR3 spans 10 residues. The sequenced sample was peripheral blood. This receptor was taken from a woman of 80 years or more with active or convalescent COVID-19. The V call is TRBV29-1, the J call TRBJ2-7; no definite D call. CDR3 DNA: TGCAGCGTTATGACTTACGAGCAGTACTTC. It specifies CSVMTYEQYF.